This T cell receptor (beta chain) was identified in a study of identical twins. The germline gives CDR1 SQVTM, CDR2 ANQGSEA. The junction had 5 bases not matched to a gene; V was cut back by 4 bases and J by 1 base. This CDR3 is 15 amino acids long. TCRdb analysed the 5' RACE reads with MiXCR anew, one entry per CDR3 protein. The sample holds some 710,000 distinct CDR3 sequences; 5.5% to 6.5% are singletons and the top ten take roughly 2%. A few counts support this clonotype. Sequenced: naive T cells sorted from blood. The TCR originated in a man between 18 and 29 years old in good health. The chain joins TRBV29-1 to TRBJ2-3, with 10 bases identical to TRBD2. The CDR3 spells CSVVTSGPGTDTQYF. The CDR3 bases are TGCAGCGTTGTGACTAGCGGGCCGGGCACAGATACGCAGTATTTT.